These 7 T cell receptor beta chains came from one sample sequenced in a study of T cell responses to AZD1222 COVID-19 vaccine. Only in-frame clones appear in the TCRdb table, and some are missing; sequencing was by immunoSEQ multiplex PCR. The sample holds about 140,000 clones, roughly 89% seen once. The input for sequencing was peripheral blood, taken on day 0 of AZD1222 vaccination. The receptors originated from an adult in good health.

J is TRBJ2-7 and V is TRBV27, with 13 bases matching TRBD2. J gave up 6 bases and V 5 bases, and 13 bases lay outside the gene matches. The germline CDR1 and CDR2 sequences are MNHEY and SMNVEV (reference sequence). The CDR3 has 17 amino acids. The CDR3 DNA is TGTGCCAGCAGTACCGCTCGAGGACTAGCGGGAGTGGGCGAGCAGTACTTC. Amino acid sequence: CASSTARGLAGVGEQYF.

CDR3 residues: CASSYSTGQGARTEAFF. The CDR3 DNA reads TGTGCCAGCAGTTACTCGACCGGACAGGGGGCGCGGACTGAAGCTTTCTTT. The chain links TRBV6-2 or TRBV6-3 to TRBJ1-1, with TRBD1 matching over 11 bases. V was pared by 0 bases and J by 5 bases, with 8 bases of the junction left unmatched. The CDR3 has 17 amino acids. Germline lookup yields CDR1 MNHEY and CDR2 SVGEGT.

CDR3 coding DNA: TGTGCCAGCAGTCCAGGGGGCGCGGCGTATGAAAAACTGTTTTTT. Translating it yields CASSPGGAAYEKLFF. This chain uses TRBV3-1 (or the pseudogene TRBV3-2) with TRBJ1-4, with 8 bases matching TRBD1. CDR1 and CDR2 (germline): LGHDT, YNNKEL (reference sequence). The CDR3 runs to 15 residues. V gave up 6 bases and J gave up 6 bases; unmatched junction bases: 9.

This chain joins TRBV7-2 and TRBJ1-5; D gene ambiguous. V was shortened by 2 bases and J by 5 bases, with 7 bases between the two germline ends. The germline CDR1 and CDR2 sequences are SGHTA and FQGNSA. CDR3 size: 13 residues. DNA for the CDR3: TGTGCCAGCAGCTTATCGGAGGATCAGCCCCAGCATTTT. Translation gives CASSLSEDQPQHF.

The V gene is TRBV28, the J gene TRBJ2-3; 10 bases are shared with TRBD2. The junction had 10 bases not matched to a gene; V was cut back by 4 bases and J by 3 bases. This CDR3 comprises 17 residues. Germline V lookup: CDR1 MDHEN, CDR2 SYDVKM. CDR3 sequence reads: CASSSPEAGGLTDTQYF. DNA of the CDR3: TGTGCCAGCAGTTCCCCGGAAGCGGGAGGGCTTACAGATACGCAGTATTTT.

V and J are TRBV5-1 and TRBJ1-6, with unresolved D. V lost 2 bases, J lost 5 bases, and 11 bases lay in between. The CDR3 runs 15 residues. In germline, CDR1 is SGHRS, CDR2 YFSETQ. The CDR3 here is CASSFAGMDNSPLHF. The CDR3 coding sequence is TGCGCCAGCAGCTTCGCGGGGATGGATAATTCACCCCTCCACTTT. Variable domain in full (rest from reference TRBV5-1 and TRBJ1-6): KAGVTQTPRYLIKTRGQQVTLSCSPISGHRSVSWYQQTPGQGLQFLFEYFSETQRNKGNFPGRFSGRQFSNSRSEMNVSTLELGDSALYLCASSFAGMDNSPLHFGNGTRLTVT.

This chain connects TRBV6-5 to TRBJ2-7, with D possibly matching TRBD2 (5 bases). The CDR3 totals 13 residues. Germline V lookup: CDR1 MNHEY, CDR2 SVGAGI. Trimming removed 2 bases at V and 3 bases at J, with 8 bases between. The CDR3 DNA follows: TGTGCCAGCAGTTACCGAGGAGGCTACGAGCAGTACTTC. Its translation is CASSYRGGYEQYF.